This TCR beta chain emerged from a study of blood T cell repertoires in COVID-19. About the study: Collection of acute and convalescent COVID-19 samples took place in the United States, Italy and Spain. Sample material is recorded as cDNA or gDNA derived from T cells, B-cell-depleted T cells, or PBMCs.

This clone was found a few times. Trimming left V 6 bases short and J 3 bases short, with 14 bases between. This CDR3 comprises 15 residues. Germline-derived CDR1 and CDR2 are WSHSY and SAAADI. Per the authors' pipeline: Scientists estimated how many nucleated cells there were by amplifying reference gene primers. Sequencing was performed with immunoSEQ multiplex PCR; in TCRdb, only in-frame clones are kept and a portion is missing. V and J calls and clone size follow that table, whereas D and trimming were derived from the DNA. The table has about 280,000 clones, around 90% seen once. This chain joins TRBV10-2 and TRBJ2-2, with D perhaps TRBD1 (6 bases). The receptor was derived from a middle-aged man with acute or convalescent COVID-19. Specimen: peripheral blood. CDR3 nucleotide sequence: TGCGCCAGCAGACCCCGAGCAGGGGACACCGGGGAGCTGTTTTTT. Protein product: CASRPRAGDTGELFF.